The rows below give T cell receptor beta chains drawn from one sample of a study of sequential checkpoint blockade in melanoma. Measured with immunoSEQ multiplex PCR; TCRdb has only the in-frame clones, and not every one. Of 40,000 or so clones listed, under 35% are singletons. This sample comprised tumor tissue (inferred from file names), obtained from a patient given nivolumab and ipilimumab in sequence. The receptor set was obtained from a human donor with melanoma. Both conserved end residues are part of each CDR3. Each record gives: D gene, J gene, clone size, V gene, CDR3 protein, CDR3 DNA. The D gene is left open where the match is weak. Rows may omit the clone size; those that give it use once, few, many or a size class.

>NA|TRBJ1-3|many|TRBV6-8
CASIGFSGNTIYF
TGTGCCAGCATAGGGTTTTCTGGAAACACCATATATTTT
>NA|TRBJ2-5|NA|TRBV28
CASSREVGPQETQYF
TGTGCCAGCAGCCGAGAGGTTGGGCCCCAAGAGACCCAGTACTTC
>NA|TRBJ2-7|once|TRBV19
CASGGGYEQYF
TGTGCCAGTGGCGGTGGGTACGAGCAGTACTTC
>TRBD1|TRBJ1-1|NA|TRBV13
CASSLWEKIWTGNFSMNTEAFF
TGTGCCAGCAGCTTATGGGAAAAAATATGGACAGGCAATTTTTCCATGAACACTGAAGCTTTCTTT
>TRBD1|TRBJ1-4|NA|TRBV30
CAWSDRKGASEKLFF
TGTGCCTGGAGTGACCGCAAGGGGGCCAGTGAAAAACTGTTTTTT
>TRBD2|TRBJ2-7|NA|TRBV2
CASSVTGLRYEQYF
TGTGCCAGCAGCGTCACGGGACTAAGGTACGAGCAGTACTTC
>NA|TRBJ2-7|few|TRBV9
CASSPGRDIAYEQYF
TGTGCCAGCAGCCCGGGTAGGGACATTGCCTACGAGCAGTACTTC
>TRBD1|TRBJ1-5|NA|TRBV14
CASSPDRGRGKNQPQHF
TGTGCCAGCAGCCCGGACAGGGGTAGGGGAAAAAATCAGCCCCAGCATTTT
>NA|TRBJ1-1|NA|TRBV12-5
CASNLVGRGTEAFF
TGTGCCAGCAATCTGGTCGGACGGGGCACTGAAGCTTTCTTT
>TRBD1|TRBJ2-7|NA|TRBV10-1
CASSAGQGPLYEQYF
TGCGCCAGCAGCGCCGGACAGGGGCCGCTCTACGAGCAGTACTTC
>TRBD1|TRBJ1-2|few|TRBV28
CASSLQGQWVGYTF
TGTGCCAGCAGTTTACAGGGACAGTGGGTTGGCTACACCTTC
>TRBD1|TRBJ2-7|NA|TRBV9
CASSFLGTGTYEQYF
TGTGCCAGCAGCTTCCTCGGGACAGGGACCTACGAGCAGTACTTC
>NA|TRBJ2-3|NA|TRBV18
CASSPQADTQYF
TGTGCCAGCTCACCACAAGCAGATACGCAGTATTTT
>NA|TRBJ1-1|few|TRBV11-3
CASSLVRGRNTEAFF
TGTGCCAGCAGCTTGGTGAGGGGCAGGAACACTGAAGCTTTCTTT
>TRBD1|TRBJ1-4|NA|TRBV11-3
CASSFQGALLGEKLFF
TGTGCCAGCAGCTTCCAGGGGGCTTTGCTTGGGGAAAAACTGTTTTTT
>TRBD2|TRBJ2-1|few|TRBV6-8
CASSAGTSGYNEQFF
TGTGCCAGCAGCGCCGGGACTAGCGGCTACAATGAGCAGTTCTTC
>NA|TRBJ1-2|few|TRBV12-2
CAATRDNANYGYTF
TGTGCCGCGACCCGGGACAATGCTAACTATGGCTACACCTTC
>NA|TRBJ1-5|NA|TRBV11-3
CASSPVPGDNQPQHF
TGTGCCAGCAGCCCCGTGCCGGGGGACAATCAGCCCCAGCATTTT
>NA|TRBJ2-2|few|TRBV29-1
CSVDLAAGELFF
TGCAGCGTTGATCTGGCAGCCGGGGAGCTGTTTTTT
>TRBD1|TRBJ2-3|few|TRBV7-1
CASSPDRGPRYTQYF
TGTGCCAGCAGCCCCGACAGGGGGCCACGTTATACGCAGTATTTT
>NA|TRBJ2-3|few|TRBV9
CASSAAGGYTDTQYF
TGTGCCAGCAGCGCCGCTGGGGGTTACACAGATACGCAGTATTTT
>TRBD2|TRBJ2-3|NA|TRBV18
CASSLGTSGTTDTQYF
TGTGCCAGCTCACTTGGGACTAGCGGGACCACAGATACGCAGTATTTT
>NA|TRBJ2-3|few|TRBV11-3
CASSFTVGTDTQYF
TGTGCCAGCAGCTTCACAGTTGGCACAGATACGCAGTATTTT
>NA|TRBJ1-1|many|TRBV11-3
CASSSPMQGSTEAFF
TGTGCCAGCAGCTCCCCGATGCAGGGGAGCACTGAAGCTTTCTTT
>TRBD1|TRBJ1-2|few|TRBV11-3
CASTQTGQGASIYTF
TGTGCCAGCACCCAAACGGGACAGGGAGCGTCGATCTACACCTTC
>TRBD1|TRBJ2-3|NA|TRBV18
CASSPNRDRGADTQYF
TGTGCCAGCTCACCTAACCGGGACAGGGGAGCAGATACGCAGTATTTT
>NA|TRBJ1-4|NA|TRBV6-7
CASSEVGVVVF
TGTGCCAGCAGTGAAGTGGGGGTGGTGGTTTTT
>TRBD2|TRBJ2-5|NA|TRBV11-3
CASSLRSSGGESQYF
TGTGCCAGCAGCCTAAGATCAAGCGGGGGGGAGTCTCAGTACTTC
>NA|TRBJ1-3|NA|TRBV5-1
CASSVGITPEDTIYF
TGCGCCAGCAGCGTGGGAATTACCCCGGAAGACACCATATATTTT
>NA|TRBJ2-7|NA|TRBV7-6
CASSLSWNPREKGHEQYF
TGTGCCAGCAGCTTGAGTTGGAACCCCAGGGAGAAGGGCCACGAGCAGTACTTC
>TRBD1|TRBJ2-7|NA|TRBV14
CASSRSTGAYEQYF
TGTGCCAGCAGCCGTAGTACAGGGGCTTACGAGCAGTACTTC
>NA|TRBJ2-1|NA|TRBV19
CASSTSGRRDEQFF
TGTGCCAGTAGTACATCAGGGAGGCGCGATGAGCAGTTCTTC
>TRBD1|TRBJ1-2|NA|TRBV5-1
CASRPDRGGYGYTF
TGCGCCAGCAGACCGGACAGGGGCGGTTATGGCTACACCTTC
>TRBD1|TRBJ1-5|NA|TRBV19
CASSTLPGQGEQPQHF
TGTGCCAGTAGCACCCTACCGGGACAGGGGGAACAGCCCCAGCATTTT
>NA|TRBJ2-2|NA|TRBV29-1
CSVERGAGELFF
TGCAGCGTTGAAAGGGGGGCCGGGGAGCTGTTTTTT